This T cell receptor beta chain appears in the sequencing data of a study of T cells in localized non-small cell lung cancer. This clone was seen a handful of times. Its antigen is not known. Some clones are missing from TCRdb's copy, which holds only in-frame ones; the method was immunoSEQ multiplex PCR. Counted here are around 1,700 clones, about 40% occurring once; the ten biggest clones make up approximately 34%. The CDR3 loop spans 15 amino acids. V gave up 5 bases and J gave up 0 bases, with 13 bases separating them. Per the germline V gene, CDR1 is SGHNT and CDR2 is YENEEA. Study-wide findings and caveats: Uninvolved neighboring lung showed the greatest T cell clonality, exceeding tumor. Heterogeneity within the tumor remains possible, as just one region underwent sequencing. Within adjacent lung there appeared a median approximately 60 of the top 100 tumor clones.

The TCR originated in a woman aged 40-75 years with stage II lung adenocarcinoma. This rearrangement joins TRBV11-3 to TRBJ1-2; D might be TRBD1 (6 bases). The sample was lung tumor tissue, taken before any cancer treatment. The CDR3 DNA reads as TGTGCCAGCAGCGAAAAACAGGGAGCTAACTATGGCTACACCTTC. Protein sequence: CASSEKQGANYGYTF.